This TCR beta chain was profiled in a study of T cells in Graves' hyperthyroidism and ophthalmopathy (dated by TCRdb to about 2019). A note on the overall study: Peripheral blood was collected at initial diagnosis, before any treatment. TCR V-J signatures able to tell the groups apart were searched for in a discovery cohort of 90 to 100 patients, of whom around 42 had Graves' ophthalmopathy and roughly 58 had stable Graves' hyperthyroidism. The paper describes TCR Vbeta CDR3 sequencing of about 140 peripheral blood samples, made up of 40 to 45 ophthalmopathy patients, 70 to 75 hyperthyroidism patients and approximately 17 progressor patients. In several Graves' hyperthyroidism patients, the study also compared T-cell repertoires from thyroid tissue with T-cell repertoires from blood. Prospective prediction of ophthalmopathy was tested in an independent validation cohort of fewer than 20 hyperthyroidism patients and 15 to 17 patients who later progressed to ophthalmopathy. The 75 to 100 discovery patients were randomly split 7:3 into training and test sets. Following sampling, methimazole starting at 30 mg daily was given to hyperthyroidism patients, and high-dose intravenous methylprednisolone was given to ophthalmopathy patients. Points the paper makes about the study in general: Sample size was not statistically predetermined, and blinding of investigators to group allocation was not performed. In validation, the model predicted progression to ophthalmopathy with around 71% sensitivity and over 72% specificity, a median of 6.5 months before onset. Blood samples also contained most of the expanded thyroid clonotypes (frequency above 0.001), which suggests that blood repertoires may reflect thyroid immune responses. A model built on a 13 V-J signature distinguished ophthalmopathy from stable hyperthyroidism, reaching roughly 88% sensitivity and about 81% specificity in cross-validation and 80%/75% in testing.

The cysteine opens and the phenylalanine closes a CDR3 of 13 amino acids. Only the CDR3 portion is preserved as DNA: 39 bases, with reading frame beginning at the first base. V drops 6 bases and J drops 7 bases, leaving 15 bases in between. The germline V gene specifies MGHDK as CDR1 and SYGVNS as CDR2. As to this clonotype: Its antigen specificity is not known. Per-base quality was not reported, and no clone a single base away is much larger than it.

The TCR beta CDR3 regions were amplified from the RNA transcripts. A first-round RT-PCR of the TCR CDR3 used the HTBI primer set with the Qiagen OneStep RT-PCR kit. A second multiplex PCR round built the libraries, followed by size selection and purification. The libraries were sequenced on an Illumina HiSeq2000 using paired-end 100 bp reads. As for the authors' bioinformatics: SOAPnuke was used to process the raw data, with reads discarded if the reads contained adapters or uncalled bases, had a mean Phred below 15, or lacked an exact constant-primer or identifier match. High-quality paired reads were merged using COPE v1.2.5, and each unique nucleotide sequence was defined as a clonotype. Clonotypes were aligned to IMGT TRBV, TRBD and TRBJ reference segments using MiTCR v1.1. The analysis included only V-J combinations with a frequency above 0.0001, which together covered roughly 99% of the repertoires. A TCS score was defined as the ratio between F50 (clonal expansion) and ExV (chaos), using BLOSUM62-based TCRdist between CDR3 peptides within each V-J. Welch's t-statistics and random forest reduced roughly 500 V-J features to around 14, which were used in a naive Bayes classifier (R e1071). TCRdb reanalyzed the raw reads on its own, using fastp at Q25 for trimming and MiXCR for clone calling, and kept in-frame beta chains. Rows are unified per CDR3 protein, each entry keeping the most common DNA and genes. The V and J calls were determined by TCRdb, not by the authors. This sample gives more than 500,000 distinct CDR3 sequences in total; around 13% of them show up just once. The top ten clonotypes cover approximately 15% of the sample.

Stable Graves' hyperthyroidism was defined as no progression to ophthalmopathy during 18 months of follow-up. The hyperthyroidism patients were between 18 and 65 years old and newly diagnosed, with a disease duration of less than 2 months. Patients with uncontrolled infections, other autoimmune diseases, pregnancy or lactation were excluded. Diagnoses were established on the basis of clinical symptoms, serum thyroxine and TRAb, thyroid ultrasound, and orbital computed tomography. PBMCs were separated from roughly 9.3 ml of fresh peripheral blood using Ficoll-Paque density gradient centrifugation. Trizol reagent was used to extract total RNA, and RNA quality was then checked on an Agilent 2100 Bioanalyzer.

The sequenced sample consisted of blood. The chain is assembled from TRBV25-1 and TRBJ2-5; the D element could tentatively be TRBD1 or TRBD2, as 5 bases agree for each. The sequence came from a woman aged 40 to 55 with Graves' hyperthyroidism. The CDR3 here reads CASRGVGPGTQYF. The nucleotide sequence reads TGTGCCAGCAGGGGGGTGGGTCCGGGGACCCAGTACTTC.